This TCR beta chain was documented in a study of blood T cells in healthy people across ages. Study summary: Template switching picked up about one barcoded beta molecule for each two T cells. The study's findings and limits: Per million T cells, the diversity of TCR beta decreased roughly linearly as age advanced.

A J-beta primer mix and a sample-barcoded 5' primer were used in a second PCR of about 7 to 12 cycles. TCRdb ran MiXCR on the 5' RACE reads and lists one entry per CDR3 protein. This table holds under 1,000,000 distinct CDR3 sequences, 46% found once. Turning to this clonotype: The antigen is unknown.

Each sample had at least 6.5 million PBMCs isolated. The sequence came from a man at least 80 years old in good health. Material for sequencing was blood.

CDR3 DNA sequence: TGTGCCAGCGCCCGGGACTCCACCTACAATGAGCAGTTCTTC. This translates into CASARDSTYNEQFF. The chain has TRBV6-4 and TRBJ2-1, with a weak D call TRBD2 (6 bases). The ends were cut back, 8 bases at V and 2 bases at J, with 13 bases in the middle. The CDR3 loop spans 14 amino acids. From germline, CDR1 is MRHNA and CDR2 SNTAGT.